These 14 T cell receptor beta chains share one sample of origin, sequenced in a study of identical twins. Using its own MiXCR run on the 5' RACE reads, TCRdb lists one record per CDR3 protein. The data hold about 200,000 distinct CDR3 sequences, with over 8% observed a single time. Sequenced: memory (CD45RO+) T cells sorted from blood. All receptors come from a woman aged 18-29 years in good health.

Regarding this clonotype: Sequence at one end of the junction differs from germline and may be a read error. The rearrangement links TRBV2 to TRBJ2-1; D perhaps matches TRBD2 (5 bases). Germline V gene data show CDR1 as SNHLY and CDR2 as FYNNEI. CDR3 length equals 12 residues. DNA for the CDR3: TGTGCCAGCAGGGGGAGTGGGCATTGGGTGATCTTC. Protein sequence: CASRGSGHWVIF.

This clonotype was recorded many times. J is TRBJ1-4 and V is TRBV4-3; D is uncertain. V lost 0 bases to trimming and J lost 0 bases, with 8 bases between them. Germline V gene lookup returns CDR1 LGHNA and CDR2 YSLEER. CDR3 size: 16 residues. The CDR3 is CASSQEARATNEKLFF. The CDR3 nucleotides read TGCGCCAGCAGCCAAGAGGCGCGGGCAACTAATGAAAAACTGTTTTTT.

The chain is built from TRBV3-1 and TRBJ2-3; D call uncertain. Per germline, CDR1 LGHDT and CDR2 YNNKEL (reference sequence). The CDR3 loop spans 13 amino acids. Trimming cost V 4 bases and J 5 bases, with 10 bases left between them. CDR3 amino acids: CASSRGPIDTQYF. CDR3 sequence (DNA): TGTGCCAGCAGCCGAGGCCCCATAGATACGCAGTATTTT.

This CDR3 reads CASSYGTDYGYTF. Written as DNA, the CDR3 is TGTGCCAGCAGCTACGGGACGGACTATGGCTACACCTTC. The genes are TRBV7-8 and TRBJ1-2; D might be TRBD1 (5 bases). Trimming left V 4 bases short and J 3 bases short, with 9 bases between. CDR1 is SGHVS and CDR2 is FQNEAQ in the germline V gene. This CDR3 has 13 amino acids.

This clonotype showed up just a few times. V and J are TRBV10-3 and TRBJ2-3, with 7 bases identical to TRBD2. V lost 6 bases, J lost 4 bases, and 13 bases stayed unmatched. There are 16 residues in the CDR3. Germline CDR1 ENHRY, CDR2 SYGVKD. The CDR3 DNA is TGTGCCATCAGACCTGGGTTGGCGGGAGTCCCAGATACGCAGTATTTT. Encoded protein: CAIRPGLAGVPDTQYF.

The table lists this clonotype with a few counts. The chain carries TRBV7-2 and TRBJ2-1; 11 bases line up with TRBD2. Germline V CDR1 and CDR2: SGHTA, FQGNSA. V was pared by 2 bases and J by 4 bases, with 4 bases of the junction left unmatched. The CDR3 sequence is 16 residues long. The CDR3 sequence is CASSLRASGRYNEQFF. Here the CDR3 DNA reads TGTGCCAGCAGCTTAAGGGCTAGCGGGAGGTACAATGAGCAGTTCTTC.

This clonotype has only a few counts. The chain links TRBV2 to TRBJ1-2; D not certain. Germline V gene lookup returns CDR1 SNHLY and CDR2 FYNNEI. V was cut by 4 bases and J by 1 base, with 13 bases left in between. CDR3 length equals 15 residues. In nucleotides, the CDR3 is TGTGCCAGCAGTGCCACAGCCGACGTTAACTATGGCTACACCTTC. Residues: CASSATADVNYGYTF.

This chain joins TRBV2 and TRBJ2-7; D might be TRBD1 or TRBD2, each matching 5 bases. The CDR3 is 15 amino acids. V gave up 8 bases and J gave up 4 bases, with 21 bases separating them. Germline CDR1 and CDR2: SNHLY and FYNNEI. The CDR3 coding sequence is TGTGCCAGCCGCGAGAACAGCGAGGGGCTTTACGAGCAGTACTTC. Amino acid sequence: CASRENSEGLYEQYF. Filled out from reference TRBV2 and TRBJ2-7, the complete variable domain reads EPEVTQTPSHQVTQMGQEVILRCVPISNHLYFYWYRQILGQKVEFLVSFYNNEISEKSEIFDDQFSVERPDGSNFTLKIRSTKLEDSAMYFCASRENSEGLYEQYFGPGTRLTVT.

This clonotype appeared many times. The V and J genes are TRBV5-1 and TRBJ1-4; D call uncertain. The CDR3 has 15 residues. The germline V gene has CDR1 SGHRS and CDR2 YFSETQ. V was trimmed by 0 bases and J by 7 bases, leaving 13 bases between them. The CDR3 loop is CASSLGGNAGEKLFF. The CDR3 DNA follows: TGCGCCAGCAGCTTGGGTGGGAACGCCGGTGAAAAACTGTTTTTT.

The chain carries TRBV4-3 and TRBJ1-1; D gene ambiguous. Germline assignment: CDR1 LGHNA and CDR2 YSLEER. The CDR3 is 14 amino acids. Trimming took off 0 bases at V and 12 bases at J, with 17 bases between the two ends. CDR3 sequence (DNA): TGCGCCAGCAGCCAAGAGAAGGGCGTTTTGCGAACTTTCTTT. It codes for CASSQEKGVLRTFF.

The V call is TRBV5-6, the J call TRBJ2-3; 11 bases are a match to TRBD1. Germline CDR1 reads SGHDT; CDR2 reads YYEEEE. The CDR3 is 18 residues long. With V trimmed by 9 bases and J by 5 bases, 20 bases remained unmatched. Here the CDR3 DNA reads TGTGCCATGGGCTTGGGCCTCGTCGGACAGGGGGCGGGAGATACGCAGTATTTT. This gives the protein CAMGLGLVGQGAGDTQYF.

As DNA, the CDR3 is TGTGCCAGCAGCCAAGAAGGTGTGGGCAGAGGCTATGGCTACACCTTC. The encoded protein is CASSQEGVGRGYGYTF. The rearrangement uses TRBV3-1 and TRBJ1-2; D is ambiguous. The germline CDR1 and CDR2 sequences are LGHDT and YNNKEL (reference sequence). The V end lost 0 bases, the J end lost 4 bases, and 15 bases lay between the germline ends. There are 16 residues in the CDR3.

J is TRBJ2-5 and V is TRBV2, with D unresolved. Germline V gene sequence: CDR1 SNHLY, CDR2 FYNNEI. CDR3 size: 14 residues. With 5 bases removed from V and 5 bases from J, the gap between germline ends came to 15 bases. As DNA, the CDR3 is TGTGCCAGCAGTCCCTGGACGGCCGCGGAGACCCAGTACTTC. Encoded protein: CASSPWTAAETQYF.

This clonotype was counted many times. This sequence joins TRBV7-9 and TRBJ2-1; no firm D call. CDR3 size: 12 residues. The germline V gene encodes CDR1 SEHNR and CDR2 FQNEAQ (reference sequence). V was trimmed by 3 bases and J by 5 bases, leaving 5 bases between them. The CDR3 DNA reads TGTGCCAGCAGCTTTGGTCACAATGAGCAGTTCTTC. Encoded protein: CASSFGHNEQFF.